This T cell receptor (beta chain) stems from a study of OX40 agonist ivuxolimab in advanced cancers. Study overall: The treatment was a fully human IgG2 OX40 agonist, ivuxolimab.

As for this clone: Its antigen is currently unknown.

Only in-frame clones appear in the TCRdb table, and some are missing; sequencing was by immunoSEQ multiplex PCR. The sample has 50,000 to 70,000 clones; 85% are singletons. Trimming at V came to 3 bases and at J to 1 base, leaving 6 bases not matched to a gene. The CDR3 totals 15 residues. Germline CDR1 is MDHEN and CDR2 is SYDVKM. Points from the study as a whole: Fewer expanded clones were found on average in CD4+ than in CD8+ T cells.

The V gene is TRBV28, the J gene TRBJ2-7; 7 nucleotides agree with TRBD2. Material: CD4+ or CD8+ T cells sorted from blood, obtained in a trial of the OX40 agonist ivuxolimab. The sequence came from an adult with an advanced solid tumor such as melanoma, head and neck, liver or kidney cancer. The CDR3 coding sequence is TGTGCCAGCAGTTTGGGAGGGGCGCGGTCCTACGAGCAGTACTTC. This sequence encodes CASSLGGARSYEQYF.